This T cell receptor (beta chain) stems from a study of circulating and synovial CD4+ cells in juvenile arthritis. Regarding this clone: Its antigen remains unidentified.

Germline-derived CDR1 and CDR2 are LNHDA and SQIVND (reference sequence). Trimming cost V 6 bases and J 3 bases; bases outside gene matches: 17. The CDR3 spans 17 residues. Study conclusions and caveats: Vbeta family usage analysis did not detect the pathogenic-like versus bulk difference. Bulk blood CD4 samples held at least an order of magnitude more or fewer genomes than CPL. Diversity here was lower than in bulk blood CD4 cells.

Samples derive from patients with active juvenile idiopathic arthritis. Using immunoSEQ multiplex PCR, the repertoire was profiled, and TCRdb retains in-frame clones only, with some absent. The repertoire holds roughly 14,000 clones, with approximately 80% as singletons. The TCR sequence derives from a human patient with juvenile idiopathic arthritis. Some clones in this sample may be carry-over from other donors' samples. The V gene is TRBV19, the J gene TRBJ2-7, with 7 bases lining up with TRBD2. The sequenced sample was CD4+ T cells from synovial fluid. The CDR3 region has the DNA TGTGCCAGTAGCCCGGCCGGGTATGGGCGGGGGAACTACGAGCAGTACTTC. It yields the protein CASSPAGYGRGNYEQYF.